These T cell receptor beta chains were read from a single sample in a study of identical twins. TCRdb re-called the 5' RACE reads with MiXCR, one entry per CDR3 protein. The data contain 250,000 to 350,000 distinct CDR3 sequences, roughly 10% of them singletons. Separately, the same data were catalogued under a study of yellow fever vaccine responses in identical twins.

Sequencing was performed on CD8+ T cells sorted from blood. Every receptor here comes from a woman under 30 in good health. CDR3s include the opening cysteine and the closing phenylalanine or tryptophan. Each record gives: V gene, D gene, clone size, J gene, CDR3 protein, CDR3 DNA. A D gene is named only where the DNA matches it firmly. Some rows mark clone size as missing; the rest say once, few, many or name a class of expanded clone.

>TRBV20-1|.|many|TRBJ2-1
CSARDRISAAEQFF
TGCAGTGCTAGAGATAGGATTAGCGCGGCTGAGCAGTTCTTC
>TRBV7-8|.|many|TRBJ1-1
CASSLLGEIEAFF
TGTGCCAGCAGCTTACTGGGGGAAATTGAAGCTTTCTTT
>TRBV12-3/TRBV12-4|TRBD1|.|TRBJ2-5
CASRETGGWETQYF
TGTGCCAGCAGAGAAACAGGGGGCTGGGAGACCCAGTACTTC
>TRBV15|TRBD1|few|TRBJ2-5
CATSRGQGAGETQYF
TGTGCCACCAGCAGAGGACAGGGGGCGGGAGAGACCCAGTACTTC
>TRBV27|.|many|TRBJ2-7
CASSLRAGDGGYEQYF
TGTGCCAGCAGTTTACGGGCAGGGGATGGAGGCTACGAGCAGTACTTC
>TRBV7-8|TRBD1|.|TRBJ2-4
CASSISGQGAEEVQYF
TGTGCCAGCAGCATTTCGGGACAGGGGGCGGAGGAGGTTCAGTACTTC
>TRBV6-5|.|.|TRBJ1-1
CASSYLTGNSGGAFF
TGTGCCAGCAGTTACCTCACGGGGAACAGTGGGGGAGCTTTCTTT
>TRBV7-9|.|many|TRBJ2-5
CASSLLAGTIRFETQYF
TGTGCCAGCAGCTTATTGGCCGGGACAATCCGTTTTGAGACCCAGTACTTC
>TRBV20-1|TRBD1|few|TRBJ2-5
CSAREIGQGGETQYF
TGCAGTGCTAGAGAAATAGGACAGGGTGGAGAGACCCAGTACTTC
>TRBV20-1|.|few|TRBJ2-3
CCARDSLELTDTQYF
TGCTGTGCTAGAGATTCACTAGAACTGACAGATACGCAGTATTTT
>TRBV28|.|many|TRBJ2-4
CASSLWWTPKNIQYF
TGTGCCAGCAGTTTATGGTGGACGCCCAAAAACATTCAGTACTTC
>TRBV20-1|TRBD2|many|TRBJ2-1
CSARGGDAYNEQFF
TGCAGTGCTAGGGGGGGGGACGCCTACAATGAGCAGTTCTTC
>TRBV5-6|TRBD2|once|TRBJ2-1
CASNEGLAENEQFF
TGTGCCAGCAACGAGGGACTAGCGGAGAATGAGCAGTTCTTC
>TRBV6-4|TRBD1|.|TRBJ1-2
CASSETGASGYTF
TGTGCCAGCAGTGAGACAGGGGCAAGTGGCTACACCTTC